The 24 T cell receptor beta chains reported below all come from one sample, sequenced in a study of cytomegalovirus exposure and HLA in healthy donors. This PCR relied on a set of 60 Vbeta primers and 13 Jbeta primers. Produced via immunoSEQ multiplex PCR; TCRdb's table is partial and in-frame only. The table for this sample gives 150,000 to 200,000 clones. The sequenced sample consisted of PBMCs. These receptors were taken from a woman in her sixties in good health and CMV-seronegative.

J is TRBJ1-4 and V is TRBV10-2; D unresolved. Trimming left V 6 bases short and J 7 bases short, with 30 bases between. From germline, CDR1 is WSHSY and CDR2 SAAADI. The CDR3 extends over 19 amino acids. CDR3 residues: CASRLVDTTWVKVAEKLFF. The CDR3 region has the DNA TGCGCCAGCAGACTGGTGGATACTACGTGGGTCAAAGTCGCTGAAAAACTGTTTTTT.

The rearrangement uses TRBV5-1 and TRBJ1-4, with 12 bases lining up with TRBD1. CDR3 length equals 17 residues. Germline CDR1 SGHRS, CDR2 YFSETQ. J lost 0 bases, V lost 4 bases, and 4 bases had no gene match. CDR3 in amino acids: CASSTGTGGATNEKLFF. The CDR3 nucleotides read TGCGCCAGCAGCACCGGGACAGGGGGCGCAACTAATGAAAAACTGTTTTTT.

This chain joins TRBV10-3 and TRBJ2-7; 7 nucleotides line up with TRBD2. Germline loops: CDR1 ENHRY, CDR2 SYGVKD. After removal of 5 bases from V and 6 bases from J, the junction contained 13 bases not matched to a gene. This CDR3 spans 15 amino acids. DNA for the CDR3: TGTGCCATCAGTAATGGGGGGGGAACCTGGGCCGAGCAGTACTTC. Amino acid sequence: CAISNGGGTWAEQYF.

The chain recombines TRBV5-6 with TRBJ1-2; D is unclear. V was pared by 1 base and J by 8 bases, with 12 bases between. The CDR3 runs to 13 residues. Germline CDR1 SGHDT, CDR2 YYEEEE. The CDR3 protein is CASSLFEVSGYTF. The CDR3 DNA reads TGTGCCAGCAGCTTGTTTGAGGTGAGCGGCTACACCTTC. The variable domain in full, with the rest retrieved from reference TRBV5-6 and TRBJ1-2, is DAGVTQSPTHLIKTRGQQVTLRCSPKSGHDTVSWYQQALGQGPQFIFQYYEEEERQRGNFPDRFSGHQFPNYSSELNVNALLLGDSALYLCASSLFEVSGYTFGSGTRLTVV.

CDR3 in DNA: TGCGCCAGCAGCTTGCTAACAGGGGTGGAGACCCAGTACTTC. Protein: CASSLLTGVETQYF. The V gene is TRBV5-1, the J gene TRBJ2-5, with 7 bases identical to TRBD1. J was trimmed by 5 bases and V by 1 base; bases with no gene match: 5. Germline V gene lookup returns CDR1 SGHRS and CDR2 YFSETQ. This CDR3 has 14 residues.

The chain has TRBV18 and TRBJ2-5, with 8 bases lining up with TRBD1. The J segment lost 1 base and the V segment lost 6 bases, leaving 4 bases of the junction unmatched. Germline V CDR1 and CDR2: KGHSH, LQKENI. The CDR3 consists of 14 residues. CDR3 sequence (DNA): TGTGCCAGCTCGCCCACAGGGGGCCAAGAGACCCAGTACTTC. It is translated as CASSPTGGQETQYF. Full variable domain (missing parts from reference TRBV18 and TRBJ2-5): NAGVMQNPRHLVRRRGQEARLRCSPMKGHSHVYWYRQLPEEGLKFMVYLQKENIIDESGMPKERFSAEFPKEGPSILRIQQVVRGDSAAYFCASSPTGGQETQYFGPGTRLLVL.

The chain links TRBV30 to TRBJ1-5, with TRBD1 matching over 7 bases. The CDR3 consists of 16 residues. The V segment lost 2 bases and the J segment 0 bases; nucleotides outside the gene matches: 7. Germline V gives CDR1 GTSNPN, CDR2 SVGIG (reference sequence). The CDR3 sequence is CAWSRQGPYSNQPQHF. The CDR3 nucleotides read TGTGCCTGGAGTCGACAGGGACCGTATAGCAATCAGCCCCAGCATTTT. Filled out from reference TRBV30 and TRBJ1-5, the complete variable domain reads SQTIHQWPATLVQPVGSPLSLECTVEGTSNPNLYWYRQAAGRGLQLLFYSVGIGQISSEVPQNLSASRPQDRQFILSSKKLLLSDSGFYLCAWSRQGPYSNQPQHFGDGTRLSIL.

This chain connects TRBV5-1 to TRBJ1-1, with 7 bases fitting TRBD1. CDR1 is SGHRS, CDR2 YFSETQ, per germline. The CDR3 totals 15 residues. With V trimmed by 4 bases and J by 3 bases, 9 bases remained unmatched. This CDR3 reads CASSTPDRPDTEAFF. For the CDR3, the DNA is TGCGCCAGCAGCACGCCGGACAGGCCGGACACTGAAGCTTTCTTT. Full variable domain (missing parts from reference TRBV5-1 and TRBJ1-1): KAGVTQTPRYLIKTRGQQVTLSCSPISGHRSVSWYQQTPGQGLQFLFEYFSETQRNKGNFPGRFSGRQFSNSRSEMNVSTLELGDSALYLCASSTPDRPDTEAFFGQGTRLTVV.

The chain links TRBV2 to TRBJ1-3, with D uncertain. Germline assignment: CDR1 SNHLY and CDR2 FYNNEI. The CDR3 contains 15 residues. The ends were cut back, 3 bases at V and 4 bases at J, with 13 bases in the middle. CDR3: CASSEVGAEGNTIYF. Here the CDR3 DNA reads TGTGCCAGCAGTGAGGTGGGAGCTGAGGGAAACACCATATATTTT.

As regards this clone: At one end the junction does not follow the germline gene, possibly because of a read error. This chain joins TRBV28 and TRBJ2-7, with 10 bases fitting TRBD2. This CDR3 is built from 13 residues. CDR1 MDHEN and CDR2 SYDVKM come from the germline V gene. DNA for the CDR3: TGTGCCACCAGTAGCGGGGGGCGGTACGAGCAGTACTTC. Translated: CATSSGGRYEQYF.

The chain employs TRBV11-1 and TRBJ1-1; D call uncertain. Trimming shortened V by 2 bases and J by 1 base, and 14 bases separated the two germline ends. The CDR3 consists of 16 residues. Germline CDR1 and CDR2: SGHAT and FQDESV (reference sequence). DNA of the CDR3: TGTGCCAGCAGCTTAAAGAGGTCCCCCCCGAACACTGAAGCTTTCTTT. Translation gives CASSLKRSPPNTEAFF.

The rearrangement links TRBV30 to TRBJ2-1, with D perhaps TRBD1 (6 bases). Trimming stripped 3 bases from V and 7 bases from J, with 16 bases between. The length of the CDR3 is 14 residues. Germline lookup yields CDR1 GTSNPN and CDR2 SVGIG (reference sequence). As DNA, the CDR3 is TGTGCCTGGAGGTCGGCAGGGGATTTGAATGAGCAGTTCTTC. Translated: CAWRSAGDLNEQFF.

The V call is TRBV4-2, the J call TRBJ1-5, with 11 bases aligning to TRBD1. The CDR3 covers 17 residues. Germline values: CDR1 LGHNA, CDR2 YNFKEQ. Trimming removed 2 bases from V and 6 bases from J; junction bases left unmatched: 9. The CDR3 DNA is TGTGCCAGCAGCCAACCCGGGACAGGGGGAGTTAGTCAGCCCCAGCATTTT. Its protein is CASSQPGTGGVSQPQHF.

This chain uses TRBV10-1 with TRBJ1-3, with 8 bases matching TRBD1. With V trimmed by 6 bases and J by 5 bases, 9 bases remained unmatched. Germline V gene lookup returns CDR1 WNHNN and CDR2 SYGVQD (reference sequence). The CDR3 runs to 15 residues. The CDR3 region has the DNA TGCGCCAGCAGCCACTCCACAGGGGGGCGAAACACCATATATTTT. Translating gives CASSHSTGGRNTIYF.

The rearrangement links TRBV25-1 to TRBJ1-1; possible D gene TRBD1, 5 bases. Deletions cut 8 bases from V and 0 bases from J, with 13 bases between. This CDR3 region has 14 residues. Germline-derived CDR1 and CDR2 are MGHDK and SYGVNS. This chain's CDR3 is CASAWGGVNTEAFF. In DNA form, the CDR3 reads TGTGCCAGCGCTTGGGGGGGAGTGAACACTGAAGCTTTCTTT.

V gene TRBV4-1 combines with J gene TRBJ1-2; TRBD1 aligns across 11 bases. Trimming cost V 4 bases and J 8 bases; bases outside gene matches: 9. Germline V lookup: CDR1 MGHRA, CDR2 YSYEKL. The CDR3 has 15 amino acids. The CDR3 protein is CASSPFGQGAGGYTF. CDR3 DNA sequence: TGCGCCAGCAGCCCCTTCGGACAGGGGGCGGGGGGCTACACCTTC.

The rearrangement links TRBV5-1 to TRBJ2-3; a possible D gene is TRBD1 (6 bases). Trimming pared 6 bases from V and 1 base from J, leaving 12 bases between. In germline, CDR1 is SGHRS, CDR2 YFSETQ. The CDR3 extends over 14 amino acids. CDR3 protein: CASNPPGGTDTQYF. The CDR3 DNA sequence: TGCGCCAGCAACCCCCCAGGGGGCACAGATACGCAGTATTTT.

The chain carries TRBV10-3 and TRBJ1-2; the match to TRBD1 covers 10 bases. CDR1 and CDR2 from the germline V gene are ENHRY and SYGVKD. The CDR3 contains 14 residues. Trimming removed 5 bases from V and 11 bases from J; junction bases left unmatched: 11. The CDR3 here is CAISRTGGEERYTF. CDR3 coding DNA: TGTGCCATCAGTAGGACAGGGGGTGAGGAGAGGTACACCTTC.

This chain connects TRBV29-1 to TRBJ1-5; D is unresolved. CDR1 is SQVTM and CDR2 is ANQGSEA in the germline V gene. Trimming cost V 4 bases and J 0 bases, with 7 bases left between them. The CDR3 length is 13 residues. The CDR3 DNA is TGCAGCGTTGTTGCAGATAGCAATCAGCCCCAGCATTTT. Translating it yields CSVVADSNQPQHF.

The chain is built from TRBV5-1 and TRBJ2-5, with D possibly matching TRBD2 (6 bases). There are 15 residues in the CDR3. CDR1 and CDR2 (germline): SGHRS, YFSETQ. With 6 bases removed from V and 5 bases from J, the gap between germline ends came to 20 bases. The CDR3: CASTAGTGTRETQYF. Written as DNA, the CDR3 is TGCGCCAGCACGGCCGGTACGGGGACTCGCGAGACCCAGTACTTC.

The chain recombines TRBV7-3 with TRBJ2-7; TRBD1 is a possible D gene (5 bases). V lost 4 bases and J lost 5, with 12 bases in between. Germline values: CDR1 SGHTA, CDR2 FQGTGA. The CDR3 extends over 13 amino acids. CDR3 residues: CASSSSQGNEQYF. Written as DNA, the CDR3 is TGTGCCAGCAGCTCCTCCCAGGGAAACGAGCAGTACTTC. The whole variable domain, filled in from reference TRBV7-3 and TRBJ2-7, reads GAGVSQTPSNKVTEKGKYVELRCDPISGHTALYWYRQSLGQGPEFLIYFQGTGAADDSGLPNDRFFAVRPEGSVSTLKIQRTERGDSAVYLCASSSSQGNEQYFGPGTRLTVT.

This chain connects TRBV6-6 to TRBJ1-1, with TRBD1 matching 7 bases. With V trimmed by 5 bases and J by 1 base, 7 bases remained unmatched. The V gene's germline CDR1 is MNHNY and CDR2 SVGAGI (reference sequence). The CDR3 is made up of 15 amino acids. CDR3 coding DNA: TGTGCCAGCAGTCCAGCGGACAGGTCGAACACTGAAGCTTTCTTT. Its protein product is CASSPADRSNTEAFF.

The chain carries TRBV20-1 and TRBJ1-1; D is unresolved. V was pared by 7 bases and J by 4 bases, with 7 bases between. The CDR3 is 10 residues long. Germline assignment: CDR1 DFQATT and CDR2 SNEGSKA (reference sequence). CDR3 nucleotide sequence: TGCAGTGTTCGGGGCACTGAAGCTTTCTTT. This gives the protein CSVRGTEAFF.

The CDR3 loop reads CASSAQGPDTQYF. DNA of the CDR3: TGTGCCAGCAGCGCTCAGGGGCCAGATACGCAGTATTTT. The rearrangement links TRBV9 to TRBJ2-3; possible D gene TRBD1, 6 bases. Germline CDR1 reads SGDLS; CDR2 reads YYNGEE. V lost 3 bases to trimming and J lost 4 bases, with 9 bases between them. CDR3 length: 13 residues.